These 10 T cell receptor beta chains came from one sample sequenced in a study of blood T cell repertoires in COVID-19. Profiling relied on immunoSEQ multiplex PCR, and the TCRdb table lists in-frame clones only, not all of them. The sample has about 18,000 clones, roughly 80% seen once. Specimen: peripheral blood. The receptors shown here come from a man older than 75 with acute or convalescent COVID-19.

CDR3 bases: TGTGCCAGTAGCCCCCAAGAAGGACAGCCTTTGCATTTT. Its protein product is CASSPQEGQPLHF. The chain is built from TRBV19 and TRBJ1-5, with TRBD1 as a possible D gene (6 bases). The CDR3 extends over 13 amino acids. Germline lookup yields CDR1 LNHDA and CDR2 SQIVND (reference sequence). V gave up 6 bases and J gave up 15 bases, with 21 bases separating them.

This chain links TRBV9 with TRBJ2-1; a weak D match, TRBD2 (5 bases). Trimming left V 3 bases short and J 10 bases short, with 14 bases between. The CDR3 covers 13 residues. Germline V gives CDR1 SGDLS, CDR2 YYNGEE. CDR3 in amino acids: CASSEDLAGEQFF. CDR3 nucleotides: TGTGCCAGCAGCGAGGACCTAGCTGGCGAGCAGTTCTTC.

The genes are TRBV5-1 and TRBJ2-7; D remains unclear. The germline V gene has CDR1 SGHRS and CDR2 YFSETQ. V lost 3 bases, J lost 3 bases, and 16 bases lay in between. The CDR3 length is 15 residues. The DNA of the CDR3 is TGCGCCAGCAGCTCCCCCGGGTCTGGAGTCTACGAGCAGTACTTC. The encoded protein is CASSSPGSGVYEQYF.

The chain employs TRBV5-1 and TRBJ1-1, with a tentative D call TRBD1 (6 bases). The CDR3 covers 12 residues. Per germline, CDR1 SGHRS and CDR2 YFSETQ. V was pared by 5 bases and J by 8 bases, with 13 bases between. CDR3 DNA: TGCGCCAGCAGTGTGGACAGTTTGGAAGCTTTCTTT. This translates into CASSVDSLEAFF.

The CDR3 loop reads CARGGAPGDEQYF. The CDR3 region has the DNA TGTGCCAGGGGCGGGGCCCCGGGGGACGAGCAGTACTTC. J is TRBJ2-7 and V is TRBV5-3; possibly TRBD2 for D (6 bases). TRBV5-3 is marked as an open reading frame, function uncertain. The CDR3 totals 13 residues. V was pared by 8 bases and J by 5 bases, with 17 bases between.

The V call is TRBV9, the J call TRBJ1-2; D is possibly TRBD1 (5 bases). Germline V CDR1 and CDR2: SGDLS, YYNGEE. The CDR3 runs to 14 residues. The V gene lost 4 bases and the J gene lost 6 bases, with 16 bases spanning the gap. This CDR3 reads CASSPQAGSDGYTF. DNA for the CDR3: TGTGCCAGCAGCCCCCAGGCAGGGTCGGATGGCTACACCTTC.

This sequence joins TRBV6-4 and TRBJ1-2; D gene uncertain. The CDR3 spans 13 residues. The germline V gene has CDR1 MRHNA and CDR2 SNTAGT. V was cut by 9 bases and J by 2 bases, with 13 bases left in between. CDR3 coding DNA: TGTGCCAGTGTGACCGGGTCGAACTATGGCTACACCTTC. It is translated as CASVTGSNYGYTF.

The chain carries TRBV12-3 or TRBV12-4 and TRBJ2-5; D remains unclear. The length of the CDR3 is 12 residues. The V gene lost 2 bases and the J gene lost 3 bases, with 4 bases spanning the gap. The CDR3 DNA is TGTGCCAGCAGTTTAATTAAAGAGACCCAGTACTTC. Translated: CASSLIKETQYF.

The chain joins TRBV4-3 to TRBJ1-1; D not resolved. V lost 0 bases and J lost 9, with 20 bases in between. The germline gives CDR1 LGHNA, CDR2 YSLEER. The length of the CDR3 is 16 residues. The CDR3 nucleotides are TGCGCCAGCAGCCAAGATAGTTTCCGGGAAGACGGGAAAGCTTTCTTT. Amino acids: CASSQDSFREDGKAFF.

The V gene is TRBV4-2, the J gene TRBJ2-4; 13 bases are shared with TRBD2. V gave up 0 bases and J gave up 0 bases; unmatched junction bases: 8. Germline V lookup: CDR1 LGHNA, CDR2 YNFKEQ. The CDR3 length is 20 residues. CDR3 amino acids: CASSQELAGGRVEAKNIQYF. The CDR3 bases are TGTGCCAGCAGCCAAGAACTAGCGGGGGGGCGTGTGGAAGCCAAAAACATTCAGTACTTC.